This is a list of T cell receptor beta chains from one sample in a study of blood T cell repertoires in COVID-19. Clones were read by immunoSEQ multiplex PCR, and TCRdb kept only the in-frame ones, dropping some. The data hold roughly 150,000 clones, with 84% observed a single time. Sequenced input: peripheral blood. The receptors originated from a man between 70 and 80 years old with active or convalescent COVID-19. CDR3s include the opening cysteine and the closing phenylalanine or tryptophan. The D gene is left open where the match is weak. The listing skips clone size in some rows; elsewhere it reads once, few, many or a size class.

d_call clone_size j_call v_call cdr3_nt cdr3_aa
. . TRBJ1-1 TRBV7-3 TGTGCCAGCAGCCTCGGGGTGAGCACTGAAGCTTTCTTT CASSLGVSTEAFF
TRBD1 . TRBJ1-1 TRBV10-1 TGCGCCAGCAAGCAGGGGGCGGACACTGAAGCTTTCTTT CASKQGADTEAFF
TRBD1 . TRBJ1-4 TRBV7-8 TGTGCCAGCAGACCAACCGGGACAGGTCTGGGGAAACTGTTTTTT CASRPTGTGLGKLFF
. . TRBJ1-4 TRBV6-5 TGTGCCAGCAGGGGGGGAGGAACTAATGAAAAACTGTTTTTT CASRGGGTNEKLFF
. . TRBJ1-3 TRBV5-1 TGCGCCAGCAGGAATCAGGCCGACTCTGGAAACACCATATATTTT CASRNQADSGNTIYF
. . TRBJ1-1 TRBV6-2/TRBV6-3 TGTGCCAGCAGTTTCCTACAGGGGAACACTGAAGCTTTCTTT CASSFLQGNTEAFF
. . TRBJ2-7 TRBV12-3/TRBV12-4 TGTGCCAGCAGTCCGGACTTCACCTACGAGCAGTACTTC CASSPDFTYEQYF
. . TRBJ2-1 TRBV28 TGTGCCAGCGGGCTGTCATACCGGAATGAGCAGTTCTTC CASGLSYRNEQFF
. . TRBJ2-5 TRBV9 TGTGCCAGCAGCCCGGGACTCCTCCCAGGAGAGACCCAGTACTTC CASSPGLLPGETQYF
TRBD1 . TRBJ1-5 TRBV18 TGTGCCAGCTCACCCCGGGGGGTTACAGGGGGCGGAGATCAGCCCCAGCATTTT CASSPRGVTGGGDQPQHF
TRBD1 . TRBJ1-2 TRBV2 TGTGCCAGCAGTGAAAGGGGGCGCGTTAACTATGGCTACACCTTC CASSERGRVNYGYTF
TRBD2 . TRBJ2-1 TRBV9 TGTGCCAGCAGCGTAGGAGGAGTGACTAGCGGGAGTGGAGAGCAGTTCTTC CASSVGGVTSGSGEQFF
TRBD2 . TRBJ2-3 TRBV30 TGTGCCTGGCTCCGGGGGGCAGATACGCAGTATTTT CAWLRGADTQYF
TRBD1 . TRBJ1-1 TRBV10-1 TGCTCGACCAGGGGGGCTTTCTTT CSTRGAFF
TRBD1 . TRBJ1-2 TRBV5-1 TGCGCCAGCAGCGACTCCCGGGACAGCGCCTATGGCTACACCTTC CASSDSRDSAYGYTF
TRBD2 . TRBJ2-3 TRBV11-3 TGTGCCAGCAGCTCCAGCGGGAGAAGGACAGATACGCAGTATTTT CASSSSGRRTDTQYF
TRBD1 . TRBJ1-5 TRBV30 TGTGCCTGGAGAAGACAGGGGGGCAATCAGCCCCAGCATTTT CAWRRQGGNQPQHF
. . TRBJ1-1 TRBV19 TGTGCCAGTAGTATAGCTGGCATGGCCAACACTGAAGCTTTCTTT CASSIAGMANTEAFF
. . TRBJ2-5 TRBV12-1 TGTGCCAGCAGCCCGAAGGGAGTAACGGGAGTGGAGACCCAGTACTTC CASSPKGVTGVETQYF
. few TRBJ2-7 TRBV7-9 TGTGCCAGCAGCCGACTGGGGGACAAAACCTACGAGCAGTACTTC CASSRLGDKTYEQYF
TRBD1 . TRBJ2-5 TRBV29-1 TGCAGCGTTGAACGTTATACAGGGGTGGAGACCCAGTACTTC CSVERYTGVETQYF
TRBD1 . TRBJ1-2 TRBV5-5 TGTGCCAGCACCGACAGGGTAGGGGACTATGGCTACACCTTC CASTDRVGDYGYTF
TRBD2 . TRBJ2-5 TRBV6-6 TGTGCCAGCAGTTACTCGTCGACTAGCGGACAAGAGACCCAGTACTTC CASSYSSTSGQETQYF
TRBD1 . TRBJ2-7 TRBV27 TGTGCCAGCAGTTCCCGGGACAGGTTTTATTCGGTCTCCTACGAGCAGTACTTC CASSSRDRFYSVSYEQYF
TRBD2 . TRBJ2-1 TRBV19 TGTGCCAGTAGACTAGCGGGGGCCTACAATGAGCAGTTCTTC CASRLAGAYNEQFF
. . TRBJ1-1 TRBV6-6 TGTGCCAGCAGGGCCAATAGCGGGGGAACTGAAGCTTTCTTT CASRANSGGTEAFF
. . TRBJ1-1 TRBV2 TGTGCCAGCATAGGGGAGGCCACTGAAGCTTTCTTT CASIGEATEAFF